This T cell receptor beta chain stems from a study of blood T cells in healthy people across ages. Study-wide results and limits: The study found TCR beta diversity correlated strongly with naive T cell percentage.

Sample-barcoded 5' priming and a J-beta primer mix drove a second PCR of roughly 7 to 11 cycles. The template-switch adaptor was a 5' adaptor with 12 random nucleotides. It tagged each cDNA molecule. TCRdb re-analysed the 5' RACE reads in MiXCR, keeping a single row per CDR3 protein. The sample lists approximately 1.5 million distinct CDR3 sequences, about 31% seen once, with about 11% in the top ten. This clonotype was found a few times. Its antigen is as yet unknown. The CDR3 is 15 residues long. CDR1 and CDR2 from the germline V gene are MNHNY and SVGAGI (reference sequence). V dropped 5 bases and J dropped 1 base, with 15 bases sitting between them.

The sequencing input was blood. This chain links TRBV6-6 with TRBJ2-7; D unclear. This clonotype was obtained from a woman aged 25 to 45 in good health. CDR3 bases: TGTGCCAGCAGTCATCAAAGGACCACGTCCTACGAGCAGTACTTC. Protein product: CASSHQRTTSYEQYF.